Described below is a single T cell receptor beta chain sequence and its context. The CDR3 has 15 amino acids. Deletions cut 0 bases from V and 4 bases from J, with 10 bases between. The germline CDR1 and CDR2 sequences are MNHEY and SVGAGI. The sample is drawn from a study of blood T cell repertoires in COVID-19. Study-wide background: Whether acute or convalescent, the COVID-19 samples came from the United States, Italy and Spain.

Repertoires were generated with immunoSEQ multiplex PCR, while TCRdb's copy carries only in-frame clones and drops some. The table has about 200,000 clones, around 80% seen once. Sequences were obtained from peripheral blood. The TCR originated in a woman aged 70 to 79 with acute or convalescent COVID-19. The J gene is TRBJ1-3, the V gene TRBV6-5, with D uncertain. CDR3 residues: CASSYSPGSGNTIYF. Here the CDR3 DNA reads TGTGCCAGCAGTTACTCCCCGGGTTCGGGAAACACCATATATTTT.